The 17 T cell receptor beta chains reported below all come from one sample, sequenced in a study of OX40 agonist ivuxolimab in advanced cancers. The method was immunoSEQ multiplex PCR; TCRdb's version includes in-frame clones alone and lacks a portion of them. The sample has approximately 79,000 clones; 85% to 90% are singletons. The sequences come from CD4+ or CD8+ T cells sorted from blood, collected in a trial of the OX40 agonist ivuxolimab. The receptor set was obtained from an adult with an advanced solid tumor such as melanoma, head and neck, liver or kidney cancer.

This rearrangement joins TRBV19 to TRBJ1-1, with D possibly TRBD1 on 5 matching bases. V dropped 7 bases and J dropped 3 bases, with 12 bases sitting between them. Looked up from germline, CDR1 is LNHDA and CDR2 is SQIVND (reference sequence). The CDR3 is made up of 13 amino acids. CDR3 in amino acids: CASTLRGYTEAFF. CDR3 DNA: TGTGCCAGTACGTTGAGGGGATACACTGAAGCTTTCTTT.

The chain links TRBV7-2 to TRBJ2-1, with TRBD2 as a possible D gene (6 bases). CDR1 is SGHTA and CDR2 is FQGNSA in the germline V gene. The length of the CDR3 is 17 residues. Trimming took off 3 bases at V and 7 bases at J, with 22 bases between the two ends. The CDR3 nucleotides are TGTGCCAGCAGCTTTTTGGGGGGTTCGTTTAAGGGGAATGAGCAGTTCTTC. Its protein product is CASSFLGGSFKGNEQFF.

The chain recombines TRBV10-3 with TRBJ1-2; 7 positions match TRBD1. The ends lost 4 bases at V and 4 bases at J; junction bases unmatched: 12. Germline CDR1 and CDR2: ENHRY and SYGVKD. The CDR3 totals 16 residues. The CDR3 is CAISGEAGGTFYGYTF. Written as DNA, the CDR3 is TGTGCCATCAGTGGGGAGGCAGGGGGAACATTCTATGGCTACACCTTC.

The J gene is TRBJ2-5, the V gene TRBV4-3; 14 nucleotides align to TRBD2. Trimming at V came to 3 bases and at J to 1 base, leaving 7 bases not matched to a gene. CDR3 size: 18 residues. Germline CDR1 and CDR2: LGHNA and YSLEER. The CDR3 DNA reads TGCGCCAGCAGCCAGGGACTAGCGGGAGAATGGGGCCAAGAGACCCAGTACTTC. Amino acid sequence: CASSQGLAGEWGQETQYF.

Remarks on this clone: The same CDR3 also results from other DNA sequences found in this sample. CDR3 in amino acids: CASSSGGRETQYF. CDR3 sequence (DNA): TGTGCCAGCAGTTCAGGGGGGCGGGAGACCCAGTACTTC. V and J are TRBV6-6 and TRBJ2-5, with a tentative D call TRBD1 (7 bases). CDR3 length equals 13 residues. Trimming shortened V by 4 bases and J by 5 bases, and 11 bases separated the two germline ends. The germline CDR1 and CDR2 sequences are MNHNY and SVGAGI (reference sequence).

This sequence joins TRBV27 and TRBJ1-4; D is uncertain. V lost 3 bases, J lost 4 bases, and 9 bases lay in between. The CDR3 sequence is 14 residues long. Germline CDR1 reads MNHEY; CDR2 reads SMNVEV (reference sequence). Here the CDR3 reads CASSLRGNNEKLFF. The CDR3 nucleotides read TGTGCCAGCAGTTTGCGGGGAAATAATGAAAAACTGTTTTTT.

The chain is built from TRBV10-1 and TRBJ2-3, with no clear D. The ends were cut back, 6 bases at V and 5 bases at J, with 15 bases in the middle. Germline V CDR1 and CDR2: WNHNN, SYGVQD (reference sequence). The CDR3 is 14 residues long. CDR3 loop: CASRGPSGGDTQYF. The CDR3 DNA is TGCGCCAGCAGGGGCCCCTCGGGTGGAGATACGCAGTATTTT.

This clone came up once. The chain carries TRBV9 and TRBJ1-3; D is possibly TRBD1 (6 bases). Trimming took 0 bases from V and 0 from J, leaving 13 bases between them. Germline V gives CDR1 SGDLS, CDR2 YYNGEE. The CDR3 has 17 amino acids. CDR3 loop: CASSVDGGPRSGNTIYF. Here the CDR3 DNA reads TGTGCCAGCAGCGTAGATGGGGGGCCTCGCTCTGGAAACACCATATATTTT.

J is TRBJ2-7 and V is TRBV7-9, with D possibly matching TRBD1 (6 bases). The germline V gene encodes CDR1 SEHNR and CDR2 FQNEAQ (reference sequence). V gave up 2 bases and J gave up 0 bases, with 14 bases separating them. CDR3 length: 16 residues. The chain's CDR3 is CASSLLGQWSSYEQYF. CDR3 in DNA: TGTGCCAGCAGCTTACTCGGACAGTGGAGCTCCTACGAGCAGTACTTC.

The chain couples TRBV12-5 to TRBJ1-1, with D possibly matching TRBD1 (5 bases). The CDR3 contains 12 residues. Germline CDR1 is LGHNT and CDR2 is FRNRAP. With 5 bases removed from V and 5 bases from J, the gap between germline ends came to 9 bases. DNA of the CDR3: TGTGCTAGTGGTCCCGGGGGGACTGAAGCTTTCTTT. Its translation is CASGPGGTEAFF.

This rearrangement joins TRBV5-1 to TRBJ1-1, with TRBD1 as a possible D gene (5 bases). The germline V and J ends were trimmed by 0 bases and 10 bases, with 7 bases remaining between them. The germline V gene encodes CDR1 SGHRS and CDR2 YFSETQ. The CDR3 consists of 11 residues. CDR3 in DNA: TGCGCCAGCAGCTTGGAGGGGATAGCTTTCTTT. It encodes CASSLEGIAFF.

This clone was detected only once. The chain carries TRBV7-2 and TRBJ2-5; D gene ambiguous. This CDR3 comprises 13 residues. The V gene's germline CDR1 is SGHTA and CDR2 FQGNSA. The V and J ends lost 2 bases and 2 bases respectively, with 6 bases between them. Written as DNA, the CDR3 is TGTGCCAGCAGCTTAAACCCGCAAGAGACCCAGTACTTC. This gives the protein CASSLNPQETQYF.

The rearrangement links TRBV7-9 to TRBJ2-2, with TRBD2 as a possible D gene (6 bases). The CDR3 has 16 residues. Trimming cost V 5 bases and J 1 base, with 14 bases left between them. The germline gives CDR1 SEHNR, CDR2 FQNEAQ (reference sequence). Here the CDR3 reads CASSTAAGRNTGELFF. CDR3 nucleotides: TGTGCCAGCAGCACAGCGGCGGGACGGAACACCGGGGAGCTGTTTTTT.

The rearrangement uses TRBV6-6 and TRBJ2-6, with D unclear. Trimming pared 6 bases from V and 0 bases from J, leaving 9 bases between. The V gene's germline CDR1 is MNHNY and CDR2 SVGAGI (reference sequence). The CDR3 length is 15 residues. The CDR3 here is CASSLGSSGANVLTF. The DNA of the CDR3 is TGTGCCAGCAGCCTCGGAAGCTCTGGGGCCAACGTCCTGACTTTC.

The chain has TRBV6-1 and TRBJ1-5, with TRBD1 identical over 10 bases. The length of the CDR3 is 15 residues. Losses at the gene ends were 6 bases for V and 1 base for J; bases not matched to a gene: 3. Germline values: CDR1 MNHNS, CDR2 SASEGT. The CDR3, as DNA: TGTGCCAGCAGCCGACAGGGGGCCAGCAATCAGCCCCAGCATTTT. It yields the protein CASSRQGASNQPQHF.

The chain links TRBV6-5 to TRBJ1-5, with D tentatively TRBD1 (5 bases). The CDR3 spans 12 residues. Germline values: CDR1 MNHEY, CDR2 SVGAGI. V was shortened by 5 bases and J by 6 bases, with 8 bases between the two germline ends. CDR3 in DNA: TGTGCCAGCAGTGAAGGGGTTCAGCCCCAGCATTTT. It translates to CASSEGVQPQHF.

The V gene is TRBV6-5, the J gene TRBJ1-2; D is ambiguous. Germline-derived CDR1 and CDR2 are MNHEY and SVGAGI. V was trimmed by 6 bases and J by 6 bases, leaving 8 bases between them. This CDR3 is 11 amino acids long. The CDR3 here is CASRYHDGYTF. The CDR3 DNA is TGTGCCAGCAGATATCACGATGGCTACACCTTC.